This T cell receptor beta chain was recorded in a study of CD8+CD57+ T cells in acquired aplastic anemia. Study-level results: Patients did not significantly differ from controls in CD8+ Simpson's diversity. Between patients and controls, approximately 29 CD8+ CDR3 sequences were found in common.

About this clonotype itself: Its antigen is undetermined.

The CDR3 loop spans 15 amino acids. J was trimmed by 2 bases and V by 5 bases; bases with no gene match: 7. From germline, CDR1 is SNHLY and CDR2 FYNNEI. Sequenced patients had shown CD8+CD57+ cell expansion by flow cytometry. Among the patients, all had severe acquired aplastic anemia. Profiling of TCR beta VDJ combinations and CDR3 sequences used genomic DNA as template. One entry per CDR3 protein results from TCRdb running MiXCR on the reads. The data hold more than 95,000 distinct CDR3 sequences, with almost 40% observed a single time. This clonotype was obtained from a human donor with aplastic anemia. The specimen was sorted CD4+, CD8+, or CD8+CD57+ T cells (not recorded which) from PBMCs. V gene TRBV2 combines with J gene TRBJ2-3; TRBD1 aligns across 7 bases. The CDR3, as DNA: TGTGCCAGCAGTAGAGACAGGGTGCACACAGATACGCAGTATTTT. This gives the protein CASSRDRVHTDTQYF. The variable domain in full, with the rest retrieved from reference TRBV2 and TRBJ2-3, is EPEVTQTPSHQVTQMGQEVILRCVPISNHLYFYWYRQILGQKVEFLVSFYNNEISEKSEIFDDQFSVERPDGSNFTLKIRSTKLEDSAMYFCASSRDRVHTDTQYFGPGTRLTVL.